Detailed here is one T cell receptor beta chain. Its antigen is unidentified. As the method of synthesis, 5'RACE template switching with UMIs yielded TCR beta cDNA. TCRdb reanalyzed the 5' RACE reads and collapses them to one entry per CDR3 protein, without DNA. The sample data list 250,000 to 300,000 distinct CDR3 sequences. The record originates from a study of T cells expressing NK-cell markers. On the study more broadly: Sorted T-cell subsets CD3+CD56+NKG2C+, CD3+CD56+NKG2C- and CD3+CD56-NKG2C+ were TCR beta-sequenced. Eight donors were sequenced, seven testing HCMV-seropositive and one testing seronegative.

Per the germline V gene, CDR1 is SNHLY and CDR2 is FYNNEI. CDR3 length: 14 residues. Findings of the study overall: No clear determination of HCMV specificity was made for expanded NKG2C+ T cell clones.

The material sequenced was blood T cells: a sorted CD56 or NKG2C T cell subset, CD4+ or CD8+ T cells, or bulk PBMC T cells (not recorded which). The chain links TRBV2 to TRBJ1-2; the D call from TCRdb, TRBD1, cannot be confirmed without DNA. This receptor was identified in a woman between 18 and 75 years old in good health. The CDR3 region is CASSGQGGGYGYTF.